These 27 T cell receptor beta chains originate from one sample sequenced in a study of T cell repertoires in cytomegalovirus infection. TCRdb processed the reads anew with MiXCR; each CDR3 protein has one entry. The sample carries around 170,000 distinct CDR3 sequences, 17% recorded once. Specimen: CD8+ T cells from PBMCs. The receptor set was obtained from a human donor in good health (CMV status not recorded). Some clones in this sample may be carry-over from other donors' samples.

The J gene is TRBJ2-1, the V gene TRBV6-2 or TRBV6-3, with TRBD1 identical over 8 bases. Trimming cost V 2 bases and J 2 bases; bases outside gene matches: 2. Germline V gene data show CDR1 as MNHEY and CDR2 as SVGEGT. The CDR3 consists of 15 residues. CDR3 loop: CASSYQGAAYNEQFF. In DNA form, the CDR3 reads TGTGCCAGCAGTTACCAGGGGGCTGCCTACAATGAGCAGTTCTTC.

The V call is TRBV6-5, the J call TRBJ2-2, with TRBD2 matching 10 bases. There are 15 residues in the CDR3. Germline-derived CDR1 and CDR2 are MNHEY and SVGAGI. The trim removed 5 bases at V and 9 bases at J, leaving 9 bases unmatched. The CDR3 sequence is CASSGLAAKGRELFF. In nucleotides, the CDR3 is TGTGCCAGCAGTGGACTAGCGGCTAAGGGCCGGGAGCTGTTTTTT.

This clonotype was detected many times. The gene calls are TRBV28 and TRBJ2-5, with 7 bases identical to TRBD2. The V gene end was trimmed by 6 bases and the J gene end by 2 bases; junction bases not matched to a gene: 6. The CDR3 has 14 amino acids. Germline V gene data show CDR1 as MDHEN and CDR2 as SYDVKM. The CDR3 nucleotides are TGTGCCAGCAGGGGGGGGATTATTCAAGAGACCCAGTACTTC. It translates to CASRGGIIQETQYF.

The J gene is TRBJ1-2, the V gene TRBV7-8; perhaps TRBD1 as D (6 bases). V lost 5 bases to trimming and J lost 2 bases, with 15 bases between them. This CDR3 region has 15 residues. In germline, CDR1 is SGHVS, CDR2 FQNEAQ. CDR3 in DNA: TGTGCCAGCAGCACGACGGACAGCGCGAACTATGGCTACACCTTC. Translating gives CASSTTDSANYGYTF.

J is TRBJ2-1 and V is TRBV29-1; tentatively, D is TRBD1 (5 bases). V lost 8 bases and J 12 bases, leaving 14 bases between the germline ends. Germline assignment: CDR1 SQVTM and CDR2 ANQGSEA. The CDR3 runs to 10 residues. The CDR3 protein is CSSRAQGQFF. The CDR3, as DNA: TGCAGCAGCAGGGCCCAGGGGCAGTTCTTC.

The chain joins TRBV12-3 or TRBV12-4 to TRBJ1-1; 7 bases agree with TRBD1. The CDR3 has 15 amino acids. The J segment lost 1 base and the V segment lost 4 bases, leaving 6 bases of the junction unmatched. The CDR3 nucleotides are TGTGCCAGCAGTTCCCAGGGACAGACGAACACTGAAGCTTTCTTT. Translated, it gives CASSSQGQTNTEAFF.

This rearrangement joins TRBV6-5 to TRBJ2-4; 8 nucleotides match TRBD1. Germline assignment: CDR1 MNHEY and CDR2 SVGAGI. Unmatched junction bases numbered 10, after V lost 2 bases and J lost 7 bases. The CDR3 is made up of 16 amino acids. The CDR3, as DNA: TGTGCCAGCAGTTACAATCAGGGGGCGAGTGAGAACATTCAGTACTTC. The encoded protein is CASSYNQGASENIQYF.

This clonotype has a handful of counts. V is TRBV7-2 and J is TRBJ1-2; D may be TRBD1 (6 bases). V was clipped by 5 bases and J by 4 bases, with 20 bases between them. CDR3 size: 16 residues. The V gene's germline CDR1 is SGHTA and CDR2 FQGNSA. The chain's CDR3 is CASSPTSGGSGYGYTF. The CDR3 DNA sequence: TGTGCCAGCAGCCCCACCTCGGGGGGCTCGGGCTATGGCTACACCTTC.

This clonotype was observed a handful of times. The gene calls are TRBV7-6 and TRBJ2-4; D is undetermined. Germline V gives CDR1 SGHVS, CDR2 FNYEAQ. Trimming shortened V by 4 bases and J by 2 bases, and 6 bases separated the two germline ends. This CDR3 contains 13 residues. This chain's CDR3 is CASSSTPKNIQYF. DNA of the CDR3: TGTGCCAGCAGCTCCACCCCCAAAAACATTCAGTACTTC.

The chain carries TRBV7-2 and TRBJ2-7, with 14 bases matching TRBD2. Trimming cost V 5 bases and J 7 bases; bases outside gene matches: 13. The CDR3 spans 17 residues. Germline CDR1 and CDR2: SGHTA and FQGNSA. The CDR3 sequence: CASSPIYGTSGGGEQYF. The CDR3 DNA follows: TGTGCCAGCAGCCCAATCTACGGGACTAGCGGGGGTGGAGAGCAGTACTTC.

This clonotype appeared a few times. The chain links TRBV12-5 to TRBJ2-1; D perhaps matches TRBD1 (6 bases). The CDR3 sequence is 15 residues long. Per the germline V gene, CDR1 is LGHNT and CDR2 is FRNRAP. The germline V and J ends were trimmed by 7 bases and 0 bases, with 13 bases remaining between them. Here the CDR3 DNA reads TGTGCTAGTGCTTTTCAGGGGAGCTCCTACAATGAGCAGTTCTTC. Amino acids: CASAFQGSSYNEQFF.

This chain connects TRBV6-2 or TRBV6-3 to TRBJ2-3; 9 nucleotides line up with TRBD1. With V trimmed by 2 bases and J by 2 bases, 8 bases remained unmatched. Germline V gene data show CDR1 as MNHEY and CDR2 as SVGEGT. The CDR3 extends over 17 amino acids. As DNA, the CDR3 is TGTGCCAGCAGTTACCTCCGGGACAGGGCGACCACAGATACGCAGTATTTT. Translation: CASSYLRDRATTDTQYF.

V and J are TRBV25-1 and TRBJ1-5; D might be TRBD1 (5 bases). Germline V gene lookup returns CDR1 MGHDK and CDR2 SYGVNS. V was shortened by 2 bases and J by 2 bases, with 13 bases between the two germline ends. This CDR3 spans 16 amino acids. The CDR3 spells CASSEQGGNGNQPQHF. Written as DNA, the CDR3 is TGTGCCAGCAGTGAACAGGGAGGAAATGGCAATCAGCCCCAGCATTTT.

This chain joins TRBV7-9 and TRBJ1-1; 7 bases fit TRBD1. The CDR3 covers 12 residues. After removal of 6 bases from V and 7 bases from J, the junction contained 5 bases not matched to a gene. Germline V gene sequence: CDR1 SEHNR, CDR2 FQNEAQ (reference sequence). This CDR3 is CASRLQGIEAFF. The CDR3, as DNA: TGTGCCAGCAGGTTACAGGGGATTGAAGCTTTCTTT.

This clonotype was seen more than once but under ten times. The V gene is TRBV7-6, the J gene TRBJ2-1; no reliable D call. CDR3 length equals 15 residues. Germline assignment: CDR1 SGHVS and CDR2 FNYEAQ. Trimming took 4 bases from V and 0 from J, leaving 10 bases between them. CDR3 DNA: TGTGCCAGCAGCTCCCGGCAAAGCTCCTACAATGAGCAGTTCTTC. Encoded protein: CASSSRQSSYNEQFF.

The V and J genes are TRBV19 and TRBJ2-7, with 10 bases aligning to TRBD2. The V gene end was trimmed by 8 bases and the J gene end by 3 bases; junction bases not matched to a gene: 16. This CDR3 region has 17 residues. Germline V CDR1 and CDR2: LNHDA, SQIVND (reference sequence). For the CDR3, the DNA is TGTGCCAGTCGCGGTCCCGGGCCTAGCGGGGGCCTCTACGAGCAGTACTTC. Encoded protein: CASRGPGPSGGLYEQYF.

The J gene is TRBJ2-1, the V gene TRBV7-9; 8 nucleotides agree with TRBD1. CDR1 and CDR2 (germline): SEHNR, FQNEAQ (reference sequence). The length of the CDR3 is 17 residues. V was clipped by 3 bases and J by 2 bases; unmatched bases: 9. The CDR3 bases are TGTGCCAGCAGCTTGGCCACAGGGGGTAGACCCTACAATGAGCAGTTCTTC. It translates to CASSLATGGRPYNEQFF.

The table lists this clonotype with a few counts. V gene TRBV4-1 combines with J gene TRBJ2-5; TRBD1 agrees at 11 bases. Per germline, CDR1 MGHRA and CDR2 YSYEKL. CDR3 length: 15 residues. The trim removed 4 bases at V and 3 bases at J, leaving 4 bases unmatched. This chain's CDR3 is CASSRGTGGKETQYF. CDR3 sequence (DNA): TGCGCCAGCAGCCGGGGGACAGGGGGTAAAGAGACCCAGTACTTC.

CDR3 region: CASSVDLSYNEQFF. In nucleotides, the CDR3 is TGCGCCAGCAGCGTGGACCTCTCCTACAATGAGCAGTTCTTC. The chain employs TRBV5-1 and TRBJ2-1; D is ambiguous. Germline V CDR1 and CDR2: SGHRS, YFSETQ. The CDR3 runs to 14 residues. V gave up 4 bases and J gave up 0 bases, with 8 bases separating them.

The chain has TRBV7-2 and TRBJ1-5; D ambiguous. There are 13 residues in the CDR3. Germline loops: CDR1 SGHTA, CDR2 FQGNSA. V was shortened by 2 bases and J by 5 bases, with 7 bases between the two germline ends. This CDR3 is CASSLNNYQPQHF. In DNA, the CDR3 is TGTGCCAGCAGCTTAAATAATTATCAGCCCCAGCATTTT.

The V call is TRBV27, the J call TRBJ2-1; TRBD2 aligns across 8 bases. With 9 bases clipped from V and 2 bases from J, the junction kept 6 bases outside the gene matches. CDR1 is MNHEY and CDR2 is SMNVEV in the germline V gene (reference sequence). The CDR3 is made up of 14 amino acids. The CDR3 here is CASSGGGPYNEQFF. The DNA of the CDR3 is TGTGCCAGTTCCGGGGGGGGACCCTACAATGAGCAGTTCTTC.

In its sample, this clonotype was seen a few times. The chain employs TRBV6-5 and TRBJ2-5; 8 bases are a match to TRBD1. Germline lookup yields CDR1 MNHEY and CDR2 SVGAGI. V trimming: 5 bases; J trimming: 5 bases; junction bases outside the gene matches: 7. There are 14 residues in the CDR3. The CDR3 is CASSIQGVRETQYF. The CDR3 DNA sequence: TGTGCCAGCAGTATACAGGGGGTACGGGAGACCCAGTACTTC.

The chain uses TRBV24-1 and TRBJ2-1; TRBD1 aligns across 7 bases. The junction had 8 bases not matched to a gene; V was cut back by 9 bases and J by 4 bases. This CDR3 contains 14 residues. Germline values: CDR1 KGHDR, CDR2 SFDVKD. The CDR3 here is CATQTGALYNEQFF. The CDR3 nucleotides are TGTGCCACCCAAACAGGGGCCCTTTACAATGAGCAGTTCTTC.

The rearrangement links TRBV7-6 to TRBJ2-1; D is undetermined. This CDR3 is 12 amino acids long. The V and J ends lost 1 base and 9 bases respectively, with 7 bases between them. Looked up from germline, CDR1 is SGHVS and CDR2 is FNYEAQ. The CDR3 loop reads CASSLGPGEQFF. Written as DNA, the CDR3 is TGTGCCAGCAGCTTAGGCCCGGGTGAGCAGTTCTTC.

The rearrangement uses TRBV7-2 and TRBJ2-7, with 13 nucleotides matching TRBD2. CDR3 size: 15 residues. Germline V gene lookup returns CDR1 SGHTA and CDR2 FQGNSA. V lost 5 bases, J lost 5 bases, and 6 bases stayed unmatched. The CDR3 reads CASSLGLAGVHEQYF. CDR3 in DNA: TGTGCCAGCAGCCTAGGACTAGCGGGAGTCCACGAGCAGTACTTC. The complete variable domain, with remaining parts taken from reference TRBV7-2 and TRBJ2-7, reads GAGVSQSPSNKVTEKGKDVELRCDPISGHTALYWYRQSLGQGLEFLIYFQGNSAPDKSGLPSDRFSAERTGGSVSTLTIQRTQQEDSAVYLCASSLGLAGVHEQYFGPGTRLTVT.

This sequence joins TRBV6-2 or TRBV6-3 and TRBJ1-2, with TRBD1 matching 9 bases. V gave up 5 bases and J gave up 6 bases; unmatched junction bases: 13. The CDR3 totals 16 residues. Germline lookup yields CDR1 MNHEY and CDR2 SVGEGT. CDR3 in amino acids: CASSAWTGVDADGYTF. DNA of the CDR3: TGTGCCAGCAGTGCTTGGACAGGGGTAGACGCAGATGGCTACACCTTC.

The genes are TRBV20-1 and TRBJ2-7, with D perhaps TRBD1 or TRBD2 (5 bases each). In germline, CDR1 is DFQATT, CDR2 SNEGSKA (reference sequence). The CDR3 extends over 13 amino acids. Trimming left V 1 base short and J 3 bases short, with 10 bases between. DNA of the CDR3: TGCAGTGCTAGAGGGGGACGGGACTACGAGCAGTACTTC. Amino acid sequence: CSARGGRDYEQYF.